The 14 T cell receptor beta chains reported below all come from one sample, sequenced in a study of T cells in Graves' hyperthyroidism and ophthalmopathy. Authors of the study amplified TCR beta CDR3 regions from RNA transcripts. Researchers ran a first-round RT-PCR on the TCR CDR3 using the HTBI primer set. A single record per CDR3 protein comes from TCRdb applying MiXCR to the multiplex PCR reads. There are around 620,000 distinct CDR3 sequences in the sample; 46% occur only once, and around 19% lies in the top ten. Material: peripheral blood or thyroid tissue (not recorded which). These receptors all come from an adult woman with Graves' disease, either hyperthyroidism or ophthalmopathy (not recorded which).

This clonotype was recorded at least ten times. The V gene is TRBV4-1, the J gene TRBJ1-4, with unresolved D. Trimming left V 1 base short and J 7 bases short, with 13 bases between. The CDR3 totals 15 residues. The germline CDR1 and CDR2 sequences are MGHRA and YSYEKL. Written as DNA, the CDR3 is TGCGCCAGCAGCCAAGTCGGACTCCGAGGTGAAAAACTGTTTTTT. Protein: CASSQVGLRGEKLFF.

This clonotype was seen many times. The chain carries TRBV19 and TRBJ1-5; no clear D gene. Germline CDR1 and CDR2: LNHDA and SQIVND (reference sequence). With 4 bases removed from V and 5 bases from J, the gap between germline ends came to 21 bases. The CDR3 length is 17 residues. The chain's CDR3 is CASSKGPPTRFDQPQHF. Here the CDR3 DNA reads TGTGCCAGTAGTAAAGGGCCCCCTACCCGGTTCGATCAGCCCCAGCATTTT.

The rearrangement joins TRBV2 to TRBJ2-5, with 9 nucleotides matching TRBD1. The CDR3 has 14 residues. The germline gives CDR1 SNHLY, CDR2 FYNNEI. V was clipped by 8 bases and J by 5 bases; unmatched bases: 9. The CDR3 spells CASRGQGRRETQYF. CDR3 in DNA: TGTGCCAGCCGTGGACAGGGGAGGAGGGAGACCCAGTACTTC.

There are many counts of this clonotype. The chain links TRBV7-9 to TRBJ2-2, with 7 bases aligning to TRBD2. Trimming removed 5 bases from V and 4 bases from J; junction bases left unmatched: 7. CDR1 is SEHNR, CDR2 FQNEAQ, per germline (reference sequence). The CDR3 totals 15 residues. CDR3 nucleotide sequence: TGTGCCAGCAGCACCCAAGCGGGAACCACCGGGGAGCTGTTTTTT. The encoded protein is CASSTQAGTTGELFF.

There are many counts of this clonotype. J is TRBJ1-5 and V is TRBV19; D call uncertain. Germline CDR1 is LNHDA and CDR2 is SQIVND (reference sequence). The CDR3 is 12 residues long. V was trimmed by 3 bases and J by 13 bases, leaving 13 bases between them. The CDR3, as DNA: TGTGCCAGTAGTATGGGTAGGGCACCACAGCATTTT. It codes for CASSMGRAPQHF.

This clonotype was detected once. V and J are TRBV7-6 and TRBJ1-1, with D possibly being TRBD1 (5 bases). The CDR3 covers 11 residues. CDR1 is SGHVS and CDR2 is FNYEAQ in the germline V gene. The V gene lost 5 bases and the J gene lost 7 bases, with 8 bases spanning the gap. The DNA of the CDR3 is TGTGCCAGCAGCCACGACAGTGAAGCTTTCTTT. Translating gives CASSHDSEAFF.

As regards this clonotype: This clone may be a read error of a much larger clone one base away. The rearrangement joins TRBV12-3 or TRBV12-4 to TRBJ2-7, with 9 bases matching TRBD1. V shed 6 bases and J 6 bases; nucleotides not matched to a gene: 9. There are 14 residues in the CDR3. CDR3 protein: CASRRTGERGEQYF. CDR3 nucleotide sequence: TGTGCCAGCAGGCGGACAGGGGAAAGGGGCGAGCAGTACTTC.

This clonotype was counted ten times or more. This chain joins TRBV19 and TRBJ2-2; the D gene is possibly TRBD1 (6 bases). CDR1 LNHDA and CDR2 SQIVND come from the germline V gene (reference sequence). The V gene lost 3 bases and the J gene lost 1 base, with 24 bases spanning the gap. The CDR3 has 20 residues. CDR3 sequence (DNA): TGTGCCAGTAGTATCAGGGGACCGGGATTCTCGGTGGAGAACACCGGGGAGCTGTTTTTT. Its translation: CASSIRGPGFSVENTGELFF.

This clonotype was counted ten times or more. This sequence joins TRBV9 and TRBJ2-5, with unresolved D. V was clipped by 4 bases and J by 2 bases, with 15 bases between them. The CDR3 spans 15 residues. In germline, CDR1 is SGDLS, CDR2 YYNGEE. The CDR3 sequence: CASSPRGVTQETQYF. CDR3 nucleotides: TGTGCCAGCAGCCCCCGTGGGGTTACGCAAGAGACCCAGTACTTC.

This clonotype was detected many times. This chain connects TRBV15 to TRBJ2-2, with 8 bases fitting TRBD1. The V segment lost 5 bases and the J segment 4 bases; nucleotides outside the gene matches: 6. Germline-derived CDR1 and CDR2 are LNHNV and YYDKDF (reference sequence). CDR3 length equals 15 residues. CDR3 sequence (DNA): TGTGCCACCAGCGCGGACAGGGCTGCCACCGGGGAGCTGTTTTTT. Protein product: CATSADRAATGELFF.

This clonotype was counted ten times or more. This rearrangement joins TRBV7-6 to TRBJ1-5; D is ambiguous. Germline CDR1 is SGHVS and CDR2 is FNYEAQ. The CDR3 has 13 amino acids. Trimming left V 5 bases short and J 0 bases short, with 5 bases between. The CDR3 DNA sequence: TGTGCCAGCAGCCTTATTAGCAATCAGCCCCAGCATTTT. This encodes CASSLISNQPQHF.

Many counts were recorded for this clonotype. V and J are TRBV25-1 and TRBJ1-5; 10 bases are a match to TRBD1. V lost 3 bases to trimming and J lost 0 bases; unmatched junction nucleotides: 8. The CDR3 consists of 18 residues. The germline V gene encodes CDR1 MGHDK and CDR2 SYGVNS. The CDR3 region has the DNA TGTGCCAGCAGTGATGGGAGACAGGGGGCTTATAGCAATCAGCCCCAGCATTTT. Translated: CASSDGRQGAYSNQPQHF.

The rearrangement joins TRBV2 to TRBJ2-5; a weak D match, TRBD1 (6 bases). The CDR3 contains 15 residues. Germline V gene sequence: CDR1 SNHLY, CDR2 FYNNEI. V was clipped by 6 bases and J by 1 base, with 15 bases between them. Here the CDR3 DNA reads TGTGCCAGCAGCCGGACAGAGACAAGCCAAGAGACCCAGTACTTC. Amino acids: CASSRTETSQETQYF.

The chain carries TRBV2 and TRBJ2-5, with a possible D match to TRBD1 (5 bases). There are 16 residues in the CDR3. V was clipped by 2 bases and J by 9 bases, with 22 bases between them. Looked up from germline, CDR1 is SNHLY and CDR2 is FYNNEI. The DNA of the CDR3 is TGTGCCAGCAGTGAAACGCCCTGGTCGGACAATCAGCCCCAGTACTTC. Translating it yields CASSETPWSDNQPQYF.